This T cell receptor beta chain was recorded in a study of T cells in Graves' hyperthyroidism and ophthalmopathy. Findings and limits, study-wide: Ophthalmopathy, as predicted by the model, came a median roughly 6.8 months after the prediction. Most thyroid clonotypes expanded above 0.001 appeared in blood too.

This clonotype was detected only a few times. Its antigen remains unidentified. Each ophthalmopathy patient scored at least 3 on the Clinical Activity Score and at least 4 on NOSPECS grade, with duration under 3 months. A patient was excluded if there was uncontrolled infection, other autoimmune disease, pregnancy or lactation. This CDR3 has 16 amino acids. Germline CDR1 is SGDLS and CDR2 is YYNGEE. V dropped 0 bases and J dropped 4; count of bases not matched to a gene: 4. Amplified regions were TCR beta CDR3 sequences from RNA transcripts. The study used the HTBI primer set for a first-round RT-PCR of the TCR CDR3. TCRdb processed the multiplex PCR reads anew with MiXCR; each CDR3 protein has one entry. The sample includes 200,000 to 250,000 distinct CDR3 sequences, about 15% of them seen just once.

The sample consisted of blood. The chain uses TRBV9 and TRBJ2-3; TRBD2 aligns across 11 bases. This sequence was found in a woman in her late teens or twenties with Graves' ophthalmopathy. The CDR3 bases are TGTGCCAGCAGCGTAGTTAGCGGGGGGGCCTCAGATACGCAGTATTTT. Residues: CASSVVSGGASDTQYF. The full variable domain, completed using reference TRBV9 and TRBJ2-3, is DSGVTQTPKHLITATGQRVTLRCSPRSGDLSVYWYQQSLDQGLQFLIQYYNGEERAKGNILERFSAQQFPDLHSELNLSSLELGDSALYFCASSVVSGGASDTQYFGPGTRLTVL.